This entry lists 32 T cell receptor beta chains sequenced from one sample in a study of blood T cell repertoires in COVID-19 (dated by TCRdb to about 2020). Library construction relied on the immunoSEQ multiplex PCR assay. Entries here come from immuneACCESS through TCRdb and include only in-frame sequences with V and J called. Some clones fail to appear in such tables; in the studies checked, an unresolved V gene covers under half of the shortfall, and the cause of the remainder is unknown. This sample has about 300,000 clones in its table, and around four fifths of those were observed once. Roughly 1.1% of the sample is taken by the ten largest. Sequenced: peripheral blood. Every receptor here comes from a woman in her fifties or sixties with acute or convalescent COVID-19.

CDR3 sequence reads: CASTSSRYNEQFF. As DNA, the CDR3 is TGTGCCAGCACCTCCTCACGGTACAATGAGCAGTTCTTC. The rearrangement links TRBV6-6 to TRBJ2-1, with D hard to call. The V end was cut by 7 bases, the J end by 4 bases, with 11 bases between. This CDR3 has 13 residues. Germline V CDR1 and CDR2: MNHNY, SVGAGI (reference sequence).

The CDR3 loop reads CASSSTLAGGLNEQFF. For the CDR3, the DNA is TGTGCCAGCAGCTCCACACTAGCGGGAGGCCTCAATGAGCAGTTCTTC. This chain connects TRBV7-9 to TRBJ2-1; 12 bases fit TRBD2. The J segment lost 6 bases and the V segment lost 4 bases, leaving 7 bases of the junction unmatched. In germline, CDR1 is SEHNR, CDR2 FQNEAQ (reference sequence). The CDR3 totals 16 residues.

This clone turned up a few times. The rearrangement uses TRBV29-1 and TRBJ2-1, with 8 bases lining up with TRBD1. CDR3 length: 14 residues. The V segment lost 4 bases and the J segment 0 bases; nucleotides outside the gene matches: 2. Germline V gene lookup returns CDR1 SQVTM and CDR2 ANQGSEA. CDR3 nucleotide sequence: TGCAGCGTTGGAGACAGGGGCTCCTACAATGAGCAGTTCTTC. Its protein product is CSVGDRGSYNEQFF.

This clone turned up a few times. The V call is TRBV2, the J call TRBJ2-7; 9 bases agree with TRBD2. The trim removed 7 bases at V and 4 bases at J, leaving 5 bases unmatched. The CDR3 is 13 amino acids. CDR1 SNHLY and CDR2 FYNNEI come from the germline V gene. The CDR3 region has the DNA TGTGCCAGCACTCCTAGCGGGGATTACGAGCAGTACGTC. Protein sequence: CASTPSGDYEQYV.

This sequence joins TRBV2 and TRBJ1-2; possible D gene TRBD1, 6 bases. The CDR3 loop spans 15 amino acids. Germline V gives CDR1 SNHLY, CDR2 FYNNEI. V gave up 6 bases and J gave up 7 bases, with 21 bases separating them. The CDR3 reads CASRPQGQVLFGYTF. CDR3 sequence (DNA): TGTGCCAGCAGACCTCAGGGGCAGGTCTTGTTTGGCTACACCTTC.

This chain connects TRBV6-6 to TRBJ1-3; 8 nucleotides match TRBD1. The length of the CDR3 is 16 residues. The germline V gene has CDR1 MNHNY and CDR2 SVGAGI (reference sequence). The ends lost 5 bases at V and 0 bases at J; junction bases unmatched: 6. The CDR3 sequence: CASSKGQGHSGNTIYF. CDR3 coding DNA: TGTGCCAGCAGTAAAGGACAGGGACACTCTGGAAACACCATATATTTT.

Remarks on this clone: The same CDR3 arises from other DNA sequences in this sample as well. The genes are TRBV12-3 or TRBV12-4 and TRBJ1-6; no clear D gene. This CDR3 spans 12 amino acids. Trimming pared 6 bases from V and 7 bases from J, leaving 7 bases between. CDR3 sequence: CASSSRNSPLHF. The CDR3 DNA reads as TGTGCCAGCAGCTCCAGGAATTCACCCCTCCACTTT.

J is TRBJ2-6 and V is TRBV19, with D perhaps TRBD1 (6 bases). The CDR3 has 16 residues. Trimming pared 6 bases from V and 2 bases from J, leaving 14 bases between. Germline V gene data show CDR1 as LNHDA and CDR2 as SQIVND (reference sequence). CDR3 loop: CASRSGTPPGANVLTF. As DNA, the CDR3 is TGTGCCAGTAGGTCGGGGACACCTCCTGGGGCCAACGTCCTGACTTTC.

This chain connects TRBV11-2 to TRBJ2-4, with D maybe TRBD2 (6 bases). Germline CDR1 reads SGHAT; CDR2 reads FQNNGV. CDR3 size: 14 residues. Trimming left V 0 bases short and J 5 bases short, with 8 bases between. The CDR3 reads CASSLERGENIQYF. For the CDR3, the DNA is TGTGCCAGCAGCTTAGAGCGGGGCGAAAACATTCAGTACTTC.

CDR3 in amino acids: CASSSDTVNEKLFF. For the CDR3, the DNA is TGTGCCAGTAGCTCGGACACTGTTAATGAAAAACTGTTTTTT. The chain couples TRBV19 to TRBJ1-4; tentatively, D is TRBD1 (5 bases). From germline, CDR1 is LNHDA and CDR2 SQIVND (reference sequence). V lost 6 bases, J lost 4 bases, and 12 bases lay in between. The CDR3 is made up of 14 amino acids.

V and J are TRBV4-3 and TRBJ1-2; D gene ambiguous. Germline CDR1 is LGHNA and CDR2 is YSLEER. This CDR3 spans 13 amino acids. V dropped 0 bases and J dropped 13 bases, with 15 bases sitting between them. The CDR3 loop reads CASSQDLAGEVTF. As DNA, the CDR3 is TGCGCCAGCAGCCAAGATCTGGCCGGAGAGGTCACCTTC.

The sample holds one count of this clone. The chain joins TRBV5-4 to TRBJ1-1, with 7 bases identical to TRBD1. The CDR3 consists of 15 residues. Germline CDR1 is SGHNT and CDR2 is YYREEE (reference sequence). The V segment lost 0 bases and the J segment 1 base; nucleotides outside the gene matches: 3. The CDR3 reads CASSLGRTGNTEAFF. In DNA, the CDR3 is TGTGCCAGCAGCTTGGGCAGGACAGGGAACACTGAAGCTTTCTTT.

The chain uses TRBV5-1 and TRBJ2-3; 16 bases are a match to TRBD2. CDR1 SGHRS and CDR2 YFSETQ come from the germline V gene. CDR3 size: 20 residues. The V segment lost 4 bases and the J segment 2 bases; nucleotides outside the gene matches: 13. This chain's CDR3 is CASSPLPGLAGGHHTDTQYF. The DNA for the CDR3 is TGCGCCAGCAGCCCACTACCGGGACTAGCGGGGGGGCATCACACAGATACGCAGTATTTT.

This chain uses TRBV30 with TRBJ2-6; the D is unclear. Between the trimmed V and J ends, which lost 2 bases and 0 bases, there was a span of 8 bases. CDR1 is GTSNPN, CDR2 SVGIG, per germline (reference sequence). This CDR3 has 15 amino acids. The CDR3 DNA reads TGTGCCTGGAGTATTTCGTACTCTGGGGCCAACGTCCTGACTTTC. It yields the protein CAWSISYSGANVLTF.

This clone was seen a single time. The chain uses TRBV7-2 and TRBJ2-7, with D possibly matching TRBD2 (6 bases). The germline gives CDR1 SGHTA, CDR2 FQGNSA. The CDR3 has 13 amino acids. Trimming pared 4 bases from V and 4 bases from J, leaving 11 bases between. This CDR3 is CASSSRLDYEQYF. The CDR3 coding sequence is TGTGCCAGCAGCTCGAGACTAGATTACGAGCAGTACTTC.

The rearrangement uses TRBV14 and TRBJ1-2; D uncertain. V was clipped by 8 bases and J by 6 bases, with 16 bases between them. The length of the CDR3 is 13 residues. CDR1 is SGHDN and CDR2 is FVKESK in the germline V gene. CDR3 sequence: CASSTLGGNGYTF. CDR3 DNA: TGTGCCAGCTCAACTCTGGGAGGGAATGGCTACACCTTC.

The chain recombines TRBV9 with TRBJ2-1; D remains unclear. CDR1 and CDR2 from the germline V gene are SGDLS and YYNGEE. The CDR3 is 15 amino acids. V lost 0 bases, J lost 1 base, and 8 bases lay in between. The CDR3 sequence is CASSVDQSSYNEQFF. DNA for the CDR3: TGTGCCAGCAGCGTAGACCAGTCTTCCTACAATGAGCAGTTCTTC.

V gene TRBV27 combines with J gene TRBJ1-1, with a tentative D call TRBD1 (6 bases). The CDR3 length is 13 residues. Germline CDR1 MNHEY, CDR2 SMNVEV (reference sequence). Trimming took off 5 bases at V and 1 base at J, with 8 bases between the two ends. The CDR3 protein is CASSVGGNTEAFF. CDR3 DNA: TGTGCCAGCAGTGTAGGGGGGAACACTGAAGCTTTCTTT.

This clone was counted only a few times. The chain employs TRBV7-9 and TRBJ1-2, with D perhaps TRBD1 (6 bases). This CDR3 is built from 14 residues. V lost 1 base and J lost 2, with 8 bases in between. Germline loops: CDR1 SEHNR, CDR2 FQNEAQ (reference sequence). The CDR3 DNA sequence: TGTGCCAGCAGCTTAGGGGACAAGAACTATGGCTACACCTTC. Protein product: CASSLGDKNYGYTF.

The genes are TRBV12-1 and TRBJ1-4. TRBV12-1 is a known pseudogene. CDR3 length: 15 residues. CDR3 protein: CASEYRSVDNEKLFF. CDR3 sequence (DNA): TGTGCCAGTGAGTATCGGAGTGTGGATAATGAAAAACTGTTTTTT.

The chain couples TRBV6-4 to TRBJ2-1, with 7 bases that match TRBD2. The ends lost 6 bases at V and 5 bases at J; junction bases unmatched: 4. The CDR3 is 13 residues long. Germline loops: CDR1 MRHNA, CDR2 SNTAGT. As DNA, the CDR3 is TGTGCCAGCAGCACTAGCGACAACAATGAGCAGTTCTTC. Amino acid sequence: CASSTSDNNEQFF.

This clone turned up a few times. V and J are TRBV6-5 and TRBJ1-4; TRBD1 agrees at 7 bases. Germline V gene lookup returns CDR1 MNHEY and CDR2 SVGAGI. The CDR3 totals 15 residues. After removal of 4 bases from V and 6 bases from J, the junction contained 8 bases not matched to a gene. The DNA of the CDR3 is TGTGCCAGCAGTTTGACCGGGACAGAGCATGAAAAACTGTTTTTT. It encodes CASSLTGTEHEKLFF.

V and J are TRBV12-3 or TRBV12-4 and TRBJ2-1; TRBD2 agrees at 9 bases. This CDR3 is 11 amino acids long. V was pared by 2 bases and J by 15 bases, with 2 bases of the junction left unmatched. CDR3 sequence reads: CASSLSGGPFF. In DNA form, the CDR3 reads TGTGCCAGCAGTTTAAGCGGGGGGCCGTTCTTC.

J is TRBJ2-5 and V is TRBV5-1; TRBD2 matches 11 bases. Germline assignment: CDR1 SGHRS and CDR2 YFSETQ. This CDR3 has 16 amino acids. V was clipped by 0 bases and J by 5 bases; unmatched bases: 6. DNA of the CDR3: TGCGCCAGCAGCTTGGGAAGTAGCGGGAGGGTGGAGACCCAGTACTTC. Its translation: CASSLGSSGRVETQYF.

J is TRBJ1-1 and V is TRBV10-1, with D hard to call. Germline CDR1 WNHNN, CDR2 SYGVQD (reference sequence). V lost 4 bases and J lost 1, with 16 bases in between. This CDR3 spans 16 amino acids. This CDR3 reads CASSATEPHENTEAFF. DNA for the CDR3: TGCGCCAGCAGTGCCACAGAGCCTCATGAGAACACTGAAGCTTTCTTT.

On this clone itself: Other DNA sequences from this sample encode an identical CDR3 as well. V is TRBV18 and J is TRBJ2-5; TRBD1 matches 7 bases. V lost 3 bases and J lost 5; bases outside the gene matches: 3. The CDR3 is 13 residues long. Germline V CDR1 and CDR2: KGHSH, LQKENI. In DNA, the CDR3 is TGTGCCAGCTCACCGGACAGGAGGGAGACCCAGTACTTC. This codes for CASSPDRRETQYF.

The chain is built from TRBV5-1 and TRBJ1-3; D uncertain. Germline CDR1 is SGHRS and CDR2 is YFSETQ. Between the trimmed V and J ends, which lost 4 bases and 0 bases, there was a span of 14 bases. This CDR3 region has 16 residues. CDR3 in amino acids: CASSPLGEGSGNTIYF. The DNA of the CDR3 is TGCGCCAGCAGCCCGCTTGGGGAGGGCTCTGGAAACACCATATATTTT. Based on the CDR3 plus reference TRBV5-1 and TRBJ1-3, the full variable domain is KAGVTQTPRYLIKTRGQQVTLSCSPISGHRSVSWYQQTPGQGLQFLFEYFSETQRNKGNFPGRFSGRQFSNSRSEMNVSTLELGDSALYLCASSPLGEGSGNTIYFGEGSWLTVV.

This clone was observed a handful of times. The chain joins TRBV4-1 to TRBJ1-2; no definite D call. With 1 base removed from V and 4 bases from J, the gap between germline ends came to 16 bases. Germline CDR1 MGHRA, CDR2 YSYEKL. The CDR3 has 16 residues. The CDR3 is CASSQGSGEASYGYTF. The CDR3 coding sequence is TGCGCCAGCAGCCAAGGATCCGGCGAGGCCAGCTATGGCTACACCTTC.

The chain employs TRBV7-7 and TRBJ2-1; 9 bases agree with TRBD1. Losses at the gene ends were 5 bases for V and 4 bases for J; bases not matched to a gene: 6. There are 15 residues in the CDR3. Germline V CDR1 and CDR2: SSHAT, FNYEAQ (reference sequence). The CDR3, as DNA: TGTGCCAGCAGCGCCCGGACAGGGGCGTACAATGAGCAGTTCTTC. It yields the protein CASSARTGAYNEQFF.

The chain combines TRBV5-1 with TRBJ2-2, with 12 bases matching TRBD2. The CDR3 covers 17 residues. V shed 4 bases and J 0 bases; nucleotides not matched to a gene: 4. From germline, CDR1 is SGHRS and CDR2 YFSETQ. DNA for the CDR3: TGCGCCAGCAGCCCAGGACTAGCGGGAACGAACACCGGGGAGCTGTTTTTT. Its translation: CASSPGLAGTNTGELFF.

V and J are TRBV29-1 and TRBJ1-1; 9 bases map to TRBD1. This CDR3 contains 13 residues. J lost 6 bases, V lost 7 bases, and 9 bases had no gene match. Germline assignment: CDR1 SQVTM and CDR2 ANQGSEA. The CDR3 region has the DNA TGCAGCGCGATGACAGGGGGGGGTTCTGAAGCTTTCTTT. It yields the protein CSAMTGGGSEAFF.

The chain employs TRBV6-4 and TRBJ2-3; D gene ambiguous. The CDR3 is 16 amino acids. Germline V lookup: CDR1 MRHNA, CDR2 SNTAGT. Trimming cost V 0 bases and J 2 bases, with 12 bases left between them. CDR3 DNA sequence: TGTGCCAGCAGTGACTCGCCCAGCGCCCTCACAGATACGCAGTATTTT. This encodes CASSDSPSALTDTQYF.